The T cell receptor beta chain described here comes from a study of a mutant IDH1 vaccine in newly diagnosed glioma. For the study at large: Eight vaccinations were given in weeks 1, 3, 5, 7, 11, 15, 19 and 23. The therapy given earlier, which was standard therapy, consisted of radiotherapy, temozolomide, or both, and most of the patients received both.

Note on this clone: Its cognate antigen is unknown.

Time point defined: week 5, during vaccination. Doses of 300 ug of mutant IDH1 20-mer peptide were given with topical imiquimod. Measured with immunoSEQ multiplex PCR; TCRdb has only the in-frame clones, and not every one. The sample holds 70,000 to 90,000 clones; 90% to 95% are singletons and the top ten take approximately 0.58%. The length of the CDR3 is 15 residues. Deletions cut 2 bases from V and 5 bases from J, with 16 bases between. Germline CDR1 is MNHEY and CDR2 is SMNVEV (reference sequence). The origin of this receptor is a woman aged 45-60 years with glioma. The rearrangement links TRBV27 to TRBJ2-7; tentative D call: TRBD2 (6 bases). The sequencing here drew on PBMCs, taken from a glioma patient whose treatment included an IDH1 peptide vaccine. In nucleotides, the CDR3 is TGTGCCAGCAGTTTAACTCGGGGGACTCGGCACGAGCAGTACTTC. It translates to CASSLTRGTRHEQYF.